The present entry profiles one TCR beta chain with its context. Its antigen remains unidentified. Documented treatment: about 20 received Ad26.COV2.S at low or high dose, single or two shots; roughly five received placebo; per-sample allocation not given. Day 63 after the first injection of vaccine or placebo was the sampling time. Profiling relied on immunoSEQ multiplex PCR, and the TCRdb table lists in-frame clones only, not all of them. The sample lists around 400,000 clones, 83% occurring once. These data originate in a study of Ad26.COV2.S vaccination and SARS-CoV-2 variants. Study outcomes and limitations: Using TCR breadth and depth analyses may have led to underestimated total T cell responses. Compared with placebo recipients, vaccine recipients had higher spike-specific TCR breadth.

V was cut by 3 bases and J by 0 bases, with 8 bases left in between. The length of the CDR3 is 15 residues. Germline values: CDR1 KGHSH, CDR2 LQKENI. The chain is built from TRBV18 and TRBJ1-4; D remains unclear. This specimen was peripheral blood, taken in a trial of Ad26.COV2.S vaccine versus placebo. This TCR was sampled from a person aged 18 to 65 who received the Ad26.COV2.S COVID-19 vaccine or a placebo. The CDR3 protein is CASSPGVATNEKLFF. CDR3 bases: TGTGCCAGCTCACCTGGGGTTGCAACTAATGAAAAACTGTTTTTT.